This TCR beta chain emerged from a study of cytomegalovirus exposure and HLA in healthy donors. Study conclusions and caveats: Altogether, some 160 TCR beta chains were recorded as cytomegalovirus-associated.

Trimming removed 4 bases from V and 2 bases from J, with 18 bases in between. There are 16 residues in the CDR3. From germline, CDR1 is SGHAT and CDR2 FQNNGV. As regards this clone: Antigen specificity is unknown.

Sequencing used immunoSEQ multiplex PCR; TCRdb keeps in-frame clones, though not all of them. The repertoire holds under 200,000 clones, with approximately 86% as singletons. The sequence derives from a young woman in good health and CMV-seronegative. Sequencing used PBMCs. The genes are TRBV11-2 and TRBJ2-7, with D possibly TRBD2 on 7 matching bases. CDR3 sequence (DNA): TGTGCCAGCAGCTCTTGGAGGGGGGGCTGGGCCTACGAGCAGTACTTC. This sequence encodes CASSSWRGGWAYEQYF.